The T cell receptor (beta chain) under discussion was sequenced for a study of T cell responses to AZD1222 COVID-19 vaccine. Study-wide findings and caveats: Spike was spanned by vaccine-associated CD4 TCRs, which were dominant at 160-218 and 743-854.

As for this clone: Its antigen is not identified.

The CDR3 contains 15 residues. Germline lookup yields CDR1 LNHDA and CDR2 SQIVND (reference sequence). V gave up 6 bases and J gave up 3 bases; unmatched junction bases: 8. Some clones are missing from TCRdb's copy, which holds only in-frame ones; the method was immunoSEQ multiplex PCR. The sample holds over 150,000 clones, about 90% seen once. J is TRBJ1-2 and V is TRBV19; 9 positions agree with TRBD1. This specimen was peripheral blood, taken 28 days after the second AZD1222 dose. This TCR came from an adult who received the AZD1222 COVID-19 vaccine. DNA for the CDR3: TGTGCCAGTAGACCCACAGGGGGCGCCTACTATGGCTACACCTTC. Protein: CASRPTGGAYYGYTF.